The clone carrying this T cell receptor delta chain turned up a few times. TCRdb's protein, taken from a much larger clone, differs from this DNA's translation at residue 15, likely owing to a read error; the protein displayed comes from the DNA. This sample stems from a study of gamma-delta chains in newborns, infants, children. Across the whole study: Innate gammadelta T cells reportedly expand polyclonally right after birth, driven by microbial exposure, per the title.

The CDR3 covers 18 residues. The germline CDR1 and CDR2 sequences are GEAIGNYY and EKD. TCRdb called clones from the reads again using CATT. Of more than 8,000 delta-chain clones in the sample, 3% to 4% are singletons; the top ten hold 16%. Material: blood. This chain connects TRDV2 to TRDJ3; 9 bases fit TRDD3. The receptor was derived from a child who was a newborn, infant or young child, either healthy, febrile or measles-vaccinated (not recorded which). The CDR3 coding sequence is TGTGCCTGTGACGTACTGGGGGAGAGCTCCTGGGACACCCGACCGATGTTTTTC. Translating gives CACDVLGESSWDTRPMFF.